Each of the 32 T cell receptor beta chains below was sequenced from the same sample in a study of identical twins (dated by TCRdb to about 2016). The library came from 5' RACE. Sequencer: Illumina HiSeq 2000. TCRdb cleaned the public reads at Q25 with fastp, built clones with MiXCR and kept in-frame beta chains. Entries that share a CDR3 protein sequence are merged under the most common genes and DNA. This sample comprises about 340,000 distinct CDR3 sequences, 7% to 9.5% of them detected only once. The ten largest clones take up 8.5% to 10% of the sample. Sequencing was carried out using naive T cells sorted from blood. Per the publication, the cell subset or site label means: cells isolated with a human naive T-cell isolation kit. These TCRs come from a woman aged 45-59 years in good health.

This clonotype occurred a few times. The rearrangement joins TRBV7-8 to TRBJ1-2, with D perhaps TRBD1 (6 bases). Germline CDR1 and CDR2: SGHVS and FQNEAQ. The CDR3 is made up of 20 amino acids. V gave up 1 base and J gave up 4 bases, with 28 bases separating them. The CDR3, as DNA: TGTGCCAGCAGCTTAGTAGAAGGGGGTTTTATTGGACAACAAGTCTATGGCTACACCTTC. This encodes CASSLVEGGFIGQQVYGYTF.

The chain recombines TRBV12-3 or TRBV12-4 with TRBJ2-3, with 12 nucleotides matching TRBD2. The CDR3 loop spans 16 amino acids. V was pared by 4 bases and J by 8 bases, with 10 bases of the junction left unmatched. CDR3 in DNA: TGTGCCAGCAGTTCTTCTAGCGGGAGGGCCGGGGGTACGCAGTATTTT. Translation: CASSSSSGRAGGTQYF.

This clonotype turned up a few times. The rearrangement joins TRBV12-3 or TRBV12-4 to TRBJ1-4; no reliable D call. The CDR3 runs 17 residues. V was pared by 0 bases and J by 1 base, with 12 bases between. The CDR3 bases are TGTGCCAGCAGTTTAGCTCAAGGACTTCTAACTAATGAAAAACTGTTTTTT. Its protein product is CASSLAQGLLTNEKLFF.

This clonotype was picked up a small number of times. This chain uses TRBV20-1 with TRBJ1-1, with D maybe TRBD1 (6 bases). Germline V gene sequence: CDR1 DFQATT, CDR2 SNEGSKA (reference sequence). V was pared by 5 bases and J by 7 bases, with 20 bases between. The CDR3 extends over 14 amino acids. DNA of the CDR3: TGCAGTGCTGTAAGAGTGCGGGGGCGCGTTGAAGCTTTCTTT. Translated, it gives CSAVRVRGRVEAFF.

Many counts were recorded for this clonotype. The V and J genes are TRBV20-1 and TRBJ1-3, with TRBD1 as a possible D gene (6 bases). The CDR3 runs to 17 residues. CDR1 DFQATT and CDR2 SNEGSKA come from the germline V gene (reference sequence). The V end lost 1 base, the J end lost 1 base, and 17 bases lay between the germline ends. The CDR3 here is CSARVITQGSSGNTIYF. The CDR3 bases are TGCAGTGCTAGAGTGATCACACAGGGATCATCTGGAAACACCATATATTTT.

The J gene is TRBJ2-7, the V gene TRBV15; 8 nucleotides line up with TRBD2. Germline V gives CDR1 LNHNV, CDR2 YYDKDF (reference sequence). CDR3 size: 12 residues. Losses at the gene ends were 3 bases for V and 12 bases for J; bases not matched to a gene: 7. The CDR3, as DNA: TGTGCCACCAGCAGGGAGTTAGCGGGACTGTACTTC. This codes for CATSRELAGLYF. The full variable domain, rest sourced from reference TRBV15 and TRBJ2-7, is DAMVIQNPRYQVTQFGKPVTLSCSQTLNHNVMYWYQQKSSQAPKLLFHYYDKDFNNEADTPDNFQSRRPNTSFCFLDIRSPGLGDTAMYLCATSRELAGLYFGPGTRLTVT.

The chain links TRBV5-1 to TRBJ1-2; D is possibly TRBD1 (5 bases). Between the trimmed V and J ends, which lost 0 bases and 10 bases, there was a span of 13 bases. Germline V gene sequence: CDR1 SGHRS, CDR2 YFSETQ. The CDR3 length is 13 residues. This CDR3 reads CASSLVGPEDYTF. CDR3 sequence (DNA): TGCGCCAGCAGCTTGGTGGGGCCCGAGGACTACACCTTC.

This clonotype was observed at least ten times. Germline and junction disagree at one end, which may indicate a read error. The chain couples TRBV4-1 to TRBJ2-5; D is possibly TRBD1 or TRBD2 (6 bases each). The CDR3 loop spans 12 amino acids. The V gene's germline CDR1 is MGHRA and CDR2 YSYEKL. CDR3 in amino acids: CASSQGGETQYF. The CDR3 bases are TGTGCCAGCAGCCAAGGGGGGGAGACCCAGTACTTC.

This clonotype was observed at least ten times. The V gene is TRBV4-1, the J gene TRBJ2-3; the D gene could be TRBD1 or TRBD2 (5 bases each). V was cut by 6 bases and J by 6 bases, with 19 bases left in between. The CDR3 contains 15 residues. The V gene's germline CDR1 is MGHRA and CDR2 YSYEKL. The CDR3 here is CASSHPAGADDTQYF. CDR3 sequence (DNA): TGCGCCAGCAGTCACCCAGCCGGGGCCGATGATACGCAGTATTTT.

This clonotype was recorded at least ten times. The rearrangement links TRBV29-1 to TRBJ2-1, with 11 bases identical to TRBD2. The CDR3 runs to 15 residues. Germline V lookup: CDR1 SQVTM, CDR2 ANQGSEA. The V and J ends lost 6 bases and 7 bases, in that order; junction bases with no gene match: 11. As DNA, the CDR3 is TGCAGCGTGTCAATAGCGGGAGGGCCGGATAATGAGCAGTTCTTC. Amino acid sequence: CSVSIAGGPDNEQFF.

This clonotype was observed many times. The chain couples TRBV7-3 to TRBJ1-1; no firm D call. Germline V gene sequence: CDR1 SGHTA, CDR2 FQGTGA. The CDR3 has 13 residues. Trimming took off 3 bases at V and 8 bases at J, with 13 bases between the two ends. The CDR3 DNA reads TGTGCCAGCAGCTTTCAATCACATACCGAAGCTTTCTTT. Residues: CASSFQSHTEAFF.

This sequence joins TRBV7-9 and TRBJ2-5, with D perhaps TRBD1 or TRBD2 (7 bases each). Between the trimmed V and J ends, which lost 7 bases and 5 bases, there was a span of 14 bases. Germline CDR1 reads SEHNR; CDR2 reads FQNEAQ (reference sequence). The CDR3 spans 13 residues. The CDR3 bases are TGTGCCAGCATCCGCCAGGGGGGGGAGACCCAGTACTTC. The encoded protein is CASIRQGGETQYF.

This clonotype occurred many times. The V gene is TRBV5-1, the J gene TRBJ1-5; D may be TRBD1 (5 bases). Trimming left V 2 bases short and J 6 bases short, with 15 bases between. CDR3 length: 15 amino acids. Germline CDR1 and CDR2: SGHRS and YFSETQ. The CDR3 sequence is CASSLGAPPGQPQHF. CDR3 nucleotides: TGCGCCAGCAGCTTAGGGGCCCCCCCGGGTCAGCCCCAGCATTTT. Complete variable domain (other parts from reference TRBV5-1 and TRBJ1-5): KAGVTQTPRYLIKTRGQQVTLSCSPISGHRSVSWYQQTPGQGLQFLFEYFSETQRNKGNFPGRFSGRQFSNSRSEMNVSTLELGDSALYLCASSLGAPPGQPQHFGDGTRLSIL.

In this sample, this clonotype turned up a few times. V gene TRBV20-1 combines with J gene TRBJ2-2, with 8 bases fitting TRBD1. Per the germline V gene, CDR1 is DFQATT and CDR2 is SNEGSKA (reference sequence). Trimming took 3 bases from V and 7 from J; bases not matched to a gene: 7. This CDR3 is 14 amino acids long. The CDR3 DNA reads TGCAGTGCTAGTCCCCAGGGGGCGAACGGGGAGCTGTTTTTT. Its translation: CSASPQGANGELFF.

This clonotype was seen only a few times. The V gene is TRBV27, the J gene TRBJ1-1; D remains unclear. Germline values: CDR1 MNHEY, CDR2 SMNVEV (reference sequence). CDR3 length equals 12 residues. Trimming left V 8 bases short and J 5 bases short, with 12 bases between. The CDR3 DNA reads as TGTGCCAGCCGGGTGGGGAAAACTGAAGCTTTCTTT. Translating gives CASRVGKTEAFF.

This clonotype was counted a few times. The V and J genes are TRBV5-1 and TRBJ2-1, with TRBD1 as a possible D gene (5 bases). The germline V gene has CDR1 SGHRS and CDR2 YFSETQ. The V end lost 2 bases, the J end lost 8 bases, and 17 bases lay between the germline ends. The CDR3 length is 15 residues. The chain's CDR3 is CASSFWGREGDEQFF. The CDR3 region has the DNA TGCGCCAGCAGCTTTTGGGGCAGGGAAGGGGATGAGCAGTTCTTC.

This clonotype was counted ten times or more. V gene TRBV12-3 or TRBV12-4 combines with J gene TRBJ1-2, with D uncertain. V gave up 6 bases and J gave up 4 bases, with 6 bases separating them. The CDR3 runs to 11 residues. DNA of the CDR3: TGTGCCAGCAGCTCGCTCTATGGCTACACCTTC. Translation: CASSSLYGYTF.

This clonotype was recorded once. The rearrangement uses TRBV12-3 or TRBV12-4 and TRBJ1-2; D remains unclear. V lost 5 bases to trimming and J lost 2 bases, with 6 bases between them. This CDR3 spans 12 amino acids. The DNA for the CDR3 is TGTGCCAGCAGTGGGTACAACTATGGCTACACCTTC. This encodes CASSGYNYGYTF.

This chain connects TRBV20-1 to TRBJ1-2; 7 nucleotides agree with TRBD1. Germline loops: CDR1 DFQATT, CDR2 SNEGSKA (reference sequence). CDR3 length: 13 amino acids. The trim removed 6 bases at V and 5 bases at J, leaving 9 bases unmatched. The DNA for the CDR3 is TGCAGTGCCAAAGGGGGCGCAGGGTATGGCTACACCTTC. Translating gives CSAKGGAGYGYTF.

The V and J genes are TRBV5-1 and TRBJ2-5; D not resolved. The ends were cut back, 2 bases at V and 1 base at J, with 9 bases in the middle. Looked up from germline, CDR1 is SGHRS and CDR2 is YFSETQ. The CDR3 spans 14 residues. CDR3 in DNA: TGCGCCAGCAGCTTTTCAGACGGCCAAGAGACCCAGTACTTC. Translated: CASSFSDGQETQYF.

This clonotype was detected ten times or more. The CDR3 bases are TGCAGTGCTAGAGTAGGGGAGACCCAGTACTTC. This translates into CSARVGETQYF. The rearrangement joins TRBV20-1 to TRBJ2-5; D is undetermined. Trimming removed 1 base from V and 5 bases from J, with 5 bases in between. The CDR3 sequence is 11 residues long. CDR1 and CDR2 (germline): DFQATT, SNEGSKA (reference sequence).

The rearrangement uses TRBV14 and TRBJ2-2; 9 bases align to TRBD1. V trimming: 2 bases; J trimming: 1 base; junction bases outside the gene matches: 5. The CDR3 extends over 17 amino acids. CDR1 SGHDN and CDR2 FVKESK come from the germline V gene. The CDR3 region is CASSQNRGQGNTGELFF. CDR3 in DNA: TGTGCCAGCAGCCAAAACAGGGGACAGGGGAACACCGGGGAGCTGTTTTTT.

This clonotype was observed many times. This sequence joins TRBV7-9 and TRBJ2-6; no definite D call. Germline V CDR1 and CDR2: SEHNR, FQNEAQ (reference sequence). V was shortened by 1 base and J by 1 base, with 8 bases between the two germline ends. This CDR3 spans 16 amino acids. CDR3 region: CASSLGPGSGANVLTF. CDR3 DNA sequence: TGTGCCAGCAGCTTAGGTCCGGGTTCTGGGGCCAACGTCCTGACTTTC. The whole variable domain, filled in from reference TRBV7-9 and TRBJ2-6, reads DTGVSQNPRHKITKRGQNVTFRCDPISEHNRLYWYRQTLGQGPEFLTYFQNEAQLEKSRLLSDRFSAERPKGSFSTLEIQRTEQGDSAMYLCASSLGPGSGANVLTFGAGSRLTVL.

In its sample, this clonotype was seen many times. This chain links TRBV29-1 with TRBJ2-1; TRBD2 matches at 13 bases. CDR1 is SQVTM, CDR2 ANQGSEA, per germline. The CDR3 has 17 amino acids. The J segment lost 2 bases and the V segment lost 3 bases, leaving 7 bases of the junction unmatched. CDR3 coding DNA: TGCAGCGTTGAGGGAGGACTAGCGGGAGAGACCTACAATGAGCAGTTCTTC. Amino acid sequence: CSVEGGLAGETYNEQFF.

This clonotype showed up just a few times. This chain joins TRBV6-5 and TRBJ2-7; D might be TRBD1 or TRBD2, each matching 6 bases. Germline CDR1 and CDR2: MNHEY and SVGAGI. V was pared by 2 bases and J by 0 bases, with 11 bases between. The CDR3 sequence is 15 residues long. The CDR3 sequence is CASSYDGGYSYEQYF. In DNA, the CDR3 is TGTGCCAGCAGTTACGACGGGGGCTACTCCTACGAGCAGTACTTC.

Details on this clonotype: The missing conserved phenylalanine or tryptophan at the end of this CDR3 makes a read error likely. The V gene is TRBV4-1, the J gene TRBJ1-2; D is unclear. Deletions cut 1 base from V and 4 bases from J, with 10 bases between. The V gene's germline CDR1 is MGHRA and CDR2 YSYEKL. This CDR3 spans 14 amino acids. CDR3 in DNA: TGCGCCAGCAGCCAAGTGTTGGGCTTCTATGGCTACACCTCC. It translates to CASSQVLGFYGYTS.

The chain recombines TRBV5-1 with TRBJ2-1, with TRBD2 identical over 7 bases. CDR1 is SGHRS and CDR2 is YFSETQ in the germline V gene. The CDR3 sequence is 15 residues long. V lost 0 bases, J lost 4 bases, and 4 bases stayed unmatched. The CDR3, as DNA: TGCGCCAGCAGCTTGGTCGGGACTACTTACAATGAGCAGTTCTTC. This sequence encodes CASSLVGTTYNEQFF.

This clonotype was seen repeatedly, ten times or more. The V gene is TRBV3-1, the J gene TRBJ2-5, with 10 bases fitting TRBD2. Germline V gives CDR1 LGHDT, CDR2 YNNKEL (reference sequence). The CDR3 is made up of 16 amino acids. V shed 4 bases, J shed 4 bases, and the junction held 9 bases outside the gene matches. CDR3 sequence: CASSRVLAGIRETQYF. In DNA form, the CDR3 reads TGTGCCAGCAGCCGCGTACTAGCGGGAATACGAGAGACCCAGTACTTC.

This chain joins TRBV25-1 and TRBJ2-1; TRBD1 matches 7 bases. The trim removed 5 bases at V and 10 bases at J, leaving 5 bases unmatched. The CDR3 is made up of 12 amino acids. The germline gives CDR1 MGHDK, CDR2 SYGVNS. The chain's CDR3 is CASSLGTAEQFF. For the CDR3, the DNA is TGTGCCAGCAGTCTCGGGACAGCCGAGCAGTTCTTC.

In its sample, this clonotype was seen a few times. The J gene is TRBJ2-1, the V gene TRBV2; D remains ambiguous. Germline V lookup: CDR1 SNHLY, CDR2 FYNNEI. The CDR3 loop spans 12 amino acids. The V end was cut by 7 bases, the J end by 3 bases, with 7 bases between. This chain's CDR3 is CASTRNYNEQFF. The CDR3 coding sequence is TGTGCCAGCACCCGGAACTACAATGAGCAGTTCTTC.

The chain recombines TRBV15 with TRBJ2-1, with D perhaps matching TRBD2 (5 bases). Germline V gene lookup returns CDR1 LNHNV and CDR2 YYDKDF (reference sequence). V was clipped by 4 bases and J by 3 bases, with 13 bases between them. The CDR3 has 15 amino acids. DNA for the CDR3: TGTGCCACCAGCAAAGGACTCCCCATCTACAATGAGCAGTTCTTC. This gives the protein CATSKGLPIYNEQFF.

The chain joins TRBV7-6 to TRBJ2-1; D is ambiguous. Trimming pared 1 base from V and 7 bases from J, leaving 8 bases between. Per germline, CDR1 SGHVS and CDR2 FNYEAQ. This CDR3 spans 13 amino acids. The CDR3 loop is CASSLGGANEQFF. CDR3 in DNA: TGTGCCAGCAGCTTAGGTGGAGCTAATGAGCAGTTCTTC.